The T cell receptor (beta chain) under discussion was sequenced for a study of early T cells in non-severe SARS-CoV-2 infection. MiXCR, run by TCRdb on the 5' RACE reads, gives a single entry per CDR3 protein. The sample holds more than 30,000 distinct CDR3 sequences; approximately 7.1% are singletons and the top ten take about 13%. This clonotype came up many times. Germline-derived CDR1 and CDR2 are DFQATT and SNEGSKA (reference sequence). There are 15 residues in the CDR3. The V end was cut by 3 bases, the J end by 4 bases, with 16 bases between. The chain uses TRBV20-1 and TRBJ2-4; D might be TRBD1 or TRBD2, each matching 5 bases. This clonotype was obtained from an adult who was a healthcare worker with PCR-confirmed SARS-CoV-2 infection or an uninfected control (not recorded which). The specimen was whole blood, collected at baseline. DNA for the CDR3: TGCAGTGCTAGGGGGTTGGGGACCTTAAAAAACATTCAGTACTTC. Translated, it gives CSARGLGTLKNIQYF.